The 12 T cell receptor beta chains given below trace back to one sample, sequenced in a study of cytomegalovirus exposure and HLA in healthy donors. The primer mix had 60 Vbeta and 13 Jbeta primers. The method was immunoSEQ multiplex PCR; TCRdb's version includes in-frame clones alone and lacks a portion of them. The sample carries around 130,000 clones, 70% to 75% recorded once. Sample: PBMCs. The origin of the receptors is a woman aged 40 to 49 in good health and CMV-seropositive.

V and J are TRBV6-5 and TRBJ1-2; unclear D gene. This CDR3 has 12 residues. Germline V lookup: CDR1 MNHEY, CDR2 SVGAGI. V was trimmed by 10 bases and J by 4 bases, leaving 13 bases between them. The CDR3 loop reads CATAPRGYGYTF. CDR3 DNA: TGTGCCACTGCCCCCCGGGGCTATGGCTACACCTTC.

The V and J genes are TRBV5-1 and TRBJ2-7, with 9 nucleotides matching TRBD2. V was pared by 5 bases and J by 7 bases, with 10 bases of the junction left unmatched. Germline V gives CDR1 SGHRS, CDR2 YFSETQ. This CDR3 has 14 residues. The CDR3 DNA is TGCGCCAGCAGGGGCGGGGGGGCCTCGGGTGAGCAGTACTTC. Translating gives CASRGGGASGEQYF.

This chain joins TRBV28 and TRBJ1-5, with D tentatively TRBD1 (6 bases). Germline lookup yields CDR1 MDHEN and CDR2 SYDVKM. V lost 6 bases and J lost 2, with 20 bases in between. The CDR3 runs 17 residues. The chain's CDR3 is CASRFGGQGRGNQPQHF. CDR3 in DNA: TGTGCCAGCAGGTTCGGGGGGCAGGGCCGGGGCAATCAGCCCCAGCATTTT.

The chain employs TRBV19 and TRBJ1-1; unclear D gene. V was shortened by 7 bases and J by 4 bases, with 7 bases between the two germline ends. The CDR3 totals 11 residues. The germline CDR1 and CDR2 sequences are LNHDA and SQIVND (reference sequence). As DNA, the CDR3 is TGTGCCAGTACCTCCCTCACTGAAGCTTTCTTT. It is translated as CASTSLTEAFF.

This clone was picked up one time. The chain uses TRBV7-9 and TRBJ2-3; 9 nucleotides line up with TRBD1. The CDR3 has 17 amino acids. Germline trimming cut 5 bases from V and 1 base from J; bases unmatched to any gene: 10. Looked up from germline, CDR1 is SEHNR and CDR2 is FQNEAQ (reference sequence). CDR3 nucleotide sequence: TGTGCCAGCAGCACGACAGGGGGTAACTGGGGCACAGATACGCAGTATTTT. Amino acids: CASSTTGGNWGTDTQYF.

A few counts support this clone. In nucleotides, the CDR3 is TGTGCCAGTAGGACGGGGACAGGGGGCCGGACTGAAGCTTTCTTT. This gives the protein CASRTGTGGRTEAFF. The rearrangement uses TRBV19 and TRBJ1-1, with 12 bases fitting TRBD1. The CDR3 is 15 residues long. Trimming at V came to 6 bases and at J to 5 bases, leaving 7 bases not matched to a gene. Germline V gives CDR1 LNHDA, CDR2 SQIVND (reference sequence).

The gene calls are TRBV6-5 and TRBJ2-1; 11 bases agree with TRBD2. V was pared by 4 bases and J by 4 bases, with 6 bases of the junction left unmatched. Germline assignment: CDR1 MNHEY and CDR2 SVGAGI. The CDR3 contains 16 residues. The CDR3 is CASSLASGRWYNEQFF. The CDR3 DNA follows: TGTGCCAGCAGTTTAGCTAGCGGGAGGTGGTACAATGAGCAGTTCTTC.

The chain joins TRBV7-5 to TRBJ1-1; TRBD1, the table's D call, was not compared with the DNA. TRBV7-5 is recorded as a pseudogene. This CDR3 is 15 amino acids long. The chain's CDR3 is CVRSPGDRGCTEAFF. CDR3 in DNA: TGTGTCAGAAGCCCCGGCGACAGGGGGTGCACTGAAGCTTTCTTT.

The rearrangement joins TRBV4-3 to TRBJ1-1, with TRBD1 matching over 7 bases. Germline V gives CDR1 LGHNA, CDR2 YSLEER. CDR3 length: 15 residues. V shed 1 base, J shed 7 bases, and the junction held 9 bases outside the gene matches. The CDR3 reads CASSQGVGTVNEAFF. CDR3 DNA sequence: TGCGCCAGCAGCCAAGGCGTTGGGACAGTCAATGAAGCTTTCTTT.

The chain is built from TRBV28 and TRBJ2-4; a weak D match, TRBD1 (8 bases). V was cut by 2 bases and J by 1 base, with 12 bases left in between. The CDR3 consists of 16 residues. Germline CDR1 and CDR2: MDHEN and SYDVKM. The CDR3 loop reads CASSLTGGGAKNIQYF. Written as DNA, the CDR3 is TGTGCCAGCAGTTTAACAGGGGGAGGGGCCAAAAACATTCAGTACTTC.

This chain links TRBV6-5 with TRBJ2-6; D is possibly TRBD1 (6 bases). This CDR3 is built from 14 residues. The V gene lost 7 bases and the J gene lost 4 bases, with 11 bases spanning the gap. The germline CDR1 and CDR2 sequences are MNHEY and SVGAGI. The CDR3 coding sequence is TGTGCCAGCACTTCAGGGGCCGGGGCCAACGTCCTGACTTTC. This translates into CASTSGAGANVLTF.

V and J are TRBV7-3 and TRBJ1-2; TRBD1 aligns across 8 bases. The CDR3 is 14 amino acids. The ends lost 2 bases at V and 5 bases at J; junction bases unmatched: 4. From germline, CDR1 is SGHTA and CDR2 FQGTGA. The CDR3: CASSLSGGVYGYTF. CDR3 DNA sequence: TGTGCCAGCAGCTTATCAGGGGGCGTATATGGCTACACCTTC.